This T cell receptor (beta chain) was retrieved from a study of T cells after yellow fever vaccination (dated by TCRdb to 2018 to 2020). Broadly, across the study: The SMART-Seq v4 Ultra Low Input RNA kit was used to prepare libraries from fractions with low cell numbers. Bulk TCR alpha and beta repertoires were sequenced longitudinally to track T-cell clones before and after primary and booster YFV17D yellow fever vaccination. The cohort comprised two healthy male donors, one aged 18 to 30 and one aged 30 to 40 years. Blood was collected at multiple timepoints before and after primary and secondary immunization, and bulk PBMC replicates and cell subsets were isolated. Study-wide findings and limitations: The study included only two donors, which limits how far the findings can be generalized. FACS-sorted repertoires could contain abundant contaminating clonotypes from the bulk population, so computational filtering was required. A small fraction of clonotypes appeared in both the CD4 and CD8 compartments, likely as a result of convergent recombination. After the booster, most of the clones that had expanded following primary vaccination were detected again (almost 98% of CD4 and more than 85% of CD8), which suggests that memory was broadly maintained. The secondary T-cell response was weaker than the primary response but faster, peaking on day 5 instead of day 15.

About this clonotype: This clone's antigen is unknown. No base qualities exist here, and no much larger clone lies one base off it.

Clipping removes 0 bases from V and 0 bases from J, with 4 as the unmatched junction base count. From the cysteine through the phenylalanine, the CDR3 covers 18 amino acids. Only CDR3 DNA remains: 54 bases, in frame from the first base. CDR1 and CDR2 were assigned from the germline V gene as MNHEY and SVGEGT. The treatment or condition label on this specimen signifies: live attenuated yellow fever vaccine strain. A standard Ficoll-Paque protocol was used to isolate PBMCs from peripheral blood. CD4 and CD8 T-cell fractions were isolated with Dynabeads CD4 and CD8 positive selection kits. TriZol was used to extract RNA from bulk PBMCs, from CD4 and CD8 fractions, and from dextramer-positive and dextramer-negative fractions. TCR cDNA was made using 5'RACE template switching, a step that added a universal primer site and unique molecular identifiers. Priming of cDNA synthesis was performed from both the TCR alpha and TCR beta constant segments. Library amplification used two PCR steps, and the second PCR step added sample barcodes and sequencing adapters. Sequencing of libraries was performed on Illumina HiSeq 2500 (2x100 bp) or NovaSeq (2x150 bp). Per the authors' processing: Demultiplexing of reads and collapsing into UMI consensus sequences were performed with MIGEC, and V(D)J alignment was carried out with MiXCR. Vaccine-responding clonotypes were defined with edgeR using replicate PBMC samples, requiring FDR below 0.01 and a log2 fold change above 5 up to day 15. Bulk clonotypes were assigned CD4 or CD8 identity according to which sequenced CD4 or CD8 repertoire held them at higher abundance. TCRdb reanalyzed the raw reads on its own, using fastp at Q25 for trimming and MiXCR for clone calling, and kept in-frame beta chains. Rows merge per CDR3 protein into single entries with the most common DNA and genes. The V and J calls and clone size are TCRdb's, not the authors'. The sample table shows around 70,000 distinct CDR3 sequences, and around 6.9% are seen once. The ten largest clones capture 30% to 45% of the sample.

This chain is built from TRBV6-2 or TRBV6-3 and TRBJ2-2; a stretch of 10 junction bases matches TRBD1. Sequenced material: CD8+ T cells sorted from PBMCs, taken more than 4 days after the first yellow fever vaccination. This receptor was obtained from a man between 18 and 35 years old who received the YFV17D yellow fever vaccine. The base sequence is TGTGCCAGCAGTTACTCCCCGGGACAGGGGACGAACACCGGGGAGCTGTTTTTT. It translates as CASSYSPGQGTNTGELFF.